This T cell receptor (beta chain) is drawn from a study of shared clonotypes between healthy human individuals. Across the whole study: Plates per donor: three CD4 naive, three CD4 memory, two CD8 naive, one CD8 memory.

Germline V lookup: CDR1 SEHNR, CDR2 FQNEAQ (reference sequence). The CDR3 length is 14 residues. Trimming stripped 4 bases from V and 4 bases from J, with 13 bases between. The assay was carried out at the deep level. How the authors handled the data: ImmunoSEQ yielded junction-only sequences lacking quality scores, so filtering differed. The table came from immunoSEQ multiplex PCR; TCRdb's copy has only in-frame clones and leaves some out. Clone size and the V and J calls come from that table; the DNA yielded D and trimming. The sample includes about 2 million clones, over 85% of them seen just once. Whole-study findings and limits: Non-shared clonotypes displayed generation probabilities falling below those of clonotypes present in all four donors.

As for this clone: Its antigen is unidentified.

CD8 cells classed as naive were CD45RO-negative and positively selected for CCR7, excluding terminally differentiated effector memory CD45RA+ cells. Source material: naive CD8+ T cells sorted from blood. The receptor's source is a man younger than 35 in good health. The rearrangement uses TRBV7-9 and TRBJ1-1; weak D call: TRBD1 (5 bases). The CDR3 is CASSSSTGSTEAFF. The CDR3 DNA reads as TGTGCCAGCAGCTCATCAACAGGATCCACTGAAGCTTTCTTT.